Sequencing of this T cell receptor (beta chain) was carried out in a study of shared clonotypes between healthy human individuals. Background on the study: Contributing individuals were two females and a few males aged 18 to 49.

On this clone itself: The antigen is unknown.

CD8 cells regarded as naive lacked CD45RO, were positively chosen for CCR7, and omitted terminally differentiated effector memory CD45RA+ cells. The assay was immunoSEQ multiplex PCR, and TCRdb's table has in-frame clones only and misses some. The sample lists about 1.9 million clones, 80% to 95% occurring once. Study-wide results and caveats: The diversity represented, both genetic and in exposure history, was limited by few donors.

Germline V gene sequence: CDR1 MRHNA, CDR2 SNTAGT. This CDR3 spans 14 amino acids. The trim removed 1 base at V and 4 bases at J, leaving 1 base unmatched. This chain uses TRBV6-4 with TRBJ2-3, with TRBD2 identical over 8 bases. The sequence came from a man aged 18 to 29 in good health. Some clones in this sample may be carry-over from other donors' samples. The material sequenced was naive CD8+ T cells from PBMCs. The CDR3 region has the DNA TGTGCCAGCAGTGACTACGGGAGGGCAGATACGCAGTATTTT. Translating gives CASSDYGRADTQYF.